This record covers a single T cell receptor beta chain. The count of this clone is one. Its antigen remains unidentified. No base quality information exists; no much larger clone differs at one position. Its CDR3 holds 14 amino acids, cysteine through phenylalanine. The kept DNA is CDR3 alone, 42 bases in frame from the first base. Trimming accounts for 1 base at V and 7 bases at J, while the number of junction bases matched to no gene is 4. CDR1 and CDR2 were assigned from the germline V gene as KGHSH and LQKENI. This specimen belongs to a study of blood T cell repertoires in COVID-19 (dated by TCRdb to 2019 to 2021). A note on the overall study: Samples from collaborators originated in the United States, Italy and Spain and spanned both the acute and convalescent phases of COVID-19. The prospective study material was composed of cDNA or gDNA derived from T cells, B-cell-depleted T cells, or PBMCs. Subjects who had been exposed to COVID-19, were actively infected with it, or had recovered from it provided the deeply sampled blood TCRbeta repertoires that made up the dataset. A freely available public database, intended as a resource for researchers studying the immune response to SARS-CoV-2, is where the repertoires were released. The samples were drawn from the first 160 participants of the ongoing ImmuneRACE study and from over a thousand subjects provided by 6 global collaborators. The sample metadata nearly always contained a de-identified subject ID, COVID-19 status, age in years and sex. Where available, HLA class I and class II types were obtained from metadata supplied by the sample provider rather than from assay-based typing.

In the prospective study, participants were roughly 18 to 100 years old, resided in fewer than 25 geographic areas of the United States, and were enrolled through a virtual design. In the prospective study, cohorts were assigned on the basis of participant-reported clinical history obtained from a screening survey and a study questionnaire. In the prospective study, mobile phlebotomists collected whole blood, serum and a nasopharyngeal or oropharyngeal swab from each participant. Prospective study participants could optionally give additional blood draws and questionnaires over an approximately two-month period. Before DNA extraction, prospective study blood samples were shipped either frozen or at room temperature. The full study reports these points: The amount of clinical and demographic metadata varied by source and participant and was provided uncurated.

TCRbeta CDR3 regions were amplified from genomic DNA using the immunoSEQ Assay, a bias-controlled multiplex PCR. The original pipeline was this. Within the assay, amplification of reference gene primers was used to estimate how many nucleated cells each sample contained. Sequence reads were collapsed and filtered to measure the absolute abundance of every unique TCRbeta CDR3 rearrangement. For each sample, productive Simpson clonality was calculated as the square root of Simpson's diversity index across productive rearrangements. The clones in this table, taken by TCRdb from immuneACCESS, are in-frame only. Not every clone is retained; where verified, under half of the shortfall comes from an unresolved V gene, and the cause of the rest is unknown. The DNA was the basis for D and trimming; V, J and clone size are from that table. The sample contains roughly 250,000 clones, approximately 90% of them found a single time. Of the sample, 1% to 1.5% falls within the top ten clones.

This sequence uses TRBV18 and TRBJ2-1, and 7 junctional nucleotides match TRBD2. Sequencing was performed on PBMCs or T cells enriched from blood (not recorded which). The sequence was obtained from a woman aged 35 to 49 with acute COVID-19. Read as DNA, the sequence is TGTGCCAGCTCACCACAGTGGGAGGGGAATGAGCAGTTCTTC. It is translated as CASSPQWEGNEQFF.